This T cell receptor (beta chain) was retrieved from a study of blood T cell repertoires in COVID-19. V shed 1 base and J shed 3 bases, with 16 bases lying between them. From germline, CDR1 is SGHDT and CDR2 YYEEEE. This CDR3 spans 16 amino acids. This table comes from immunoSEQ multiplex PCR, and its TCRdb copy is limited to in-frame clones, with some not included. The sample records 200,000 to 300,000 clones, approximately 90% being singletons. The sequenced sample was peripheral blood. This TCR derives from a woman in her forties with acute or convalescent COVID-19. The V call is TRBV5-6, the J call TRBJ1-1; no clear D gene. This CDR3 is CASSLRRGYIHTEAFF. The CDR3 bases are TGTGCCAGCAGCTTGAGGAGAGGGTACATACACACTGAAGCTTTCTTT. The full variable domain, completed using reference TRBV5-6 and TRBJ1-1, is DAGVTQSPTHLIKTRGQQVTLRCSPKSGHDTVSWYQQALGQGPQFIFQYYEEEERQRGNFPDRFSGHQFPNYSSELNVNALLLGDSALYLCASSLRRGYIHTEAFFGQGTRLTVV.